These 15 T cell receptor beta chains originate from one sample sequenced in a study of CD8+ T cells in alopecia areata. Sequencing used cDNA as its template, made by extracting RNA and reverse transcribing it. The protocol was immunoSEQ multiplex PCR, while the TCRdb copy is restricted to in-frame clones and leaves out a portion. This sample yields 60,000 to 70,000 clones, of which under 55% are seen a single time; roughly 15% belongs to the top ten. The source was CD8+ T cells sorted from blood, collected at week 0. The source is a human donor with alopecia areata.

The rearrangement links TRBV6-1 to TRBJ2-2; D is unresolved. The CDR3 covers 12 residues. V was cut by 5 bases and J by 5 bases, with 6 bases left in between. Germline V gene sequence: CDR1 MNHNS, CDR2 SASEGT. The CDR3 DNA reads TGTGCCAGCAGTAGTGTTACCGGGGAGCTGTTTTTT. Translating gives CASSSVTGELFF.

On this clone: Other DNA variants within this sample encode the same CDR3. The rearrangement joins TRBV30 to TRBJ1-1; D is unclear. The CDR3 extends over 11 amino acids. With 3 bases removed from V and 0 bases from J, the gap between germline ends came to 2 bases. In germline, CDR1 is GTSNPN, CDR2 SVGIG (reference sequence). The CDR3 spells CAWRMNTEAFF. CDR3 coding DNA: TGTGCCTGGAGGATGAACACTGAAGCTTTCTTT.

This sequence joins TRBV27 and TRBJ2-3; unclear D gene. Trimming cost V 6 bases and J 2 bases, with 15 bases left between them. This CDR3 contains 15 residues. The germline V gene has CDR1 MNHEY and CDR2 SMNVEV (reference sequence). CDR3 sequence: CASSPRIGHTDTQYF. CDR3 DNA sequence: TGTGCCAGCAGCCCCAGAATCGGTCACACAGATACGCAGTATTTT.

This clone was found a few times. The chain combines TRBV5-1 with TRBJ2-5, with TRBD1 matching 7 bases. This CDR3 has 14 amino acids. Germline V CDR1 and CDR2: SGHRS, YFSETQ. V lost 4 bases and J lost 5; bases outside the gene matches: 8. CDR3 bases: TGCGCCAGCAGCCCGGGACAGTGGGGGGAGACCCAGTACTTC. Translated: CASSPGQWGETQYF.

CDR3 coding DNA: TGTGCCAGCAGTGGGGGAGGACTAGCGGGAGGGGTTGATGAGCAGTTCTTC. Residues: CASSGGGLAGGVDEQFF. The genes are TRBV2 and TRBJ2-1, with 15 positions matching TRBD2. From germline, CDR1 is SNHLY and CDR2 FYNNEI. The ends lost 4 bases at V and 8 bases at J; junction bases unmatched: 9. The CDR3 contains 17 residues. Looking up the rest from reference TRBV2 and TRBJ2-1 gives the full variable domain: EPEVTQTPSHQVTQMGQEVILRCVPISNHLYFYWYRQILGQKVEFLVSFYNNEISEKSEIFDDQFSVERPDGSNFTLKIRSTKLEDSAMYFCASSGGGLAGGVDEQFFGPGTRLTVL.

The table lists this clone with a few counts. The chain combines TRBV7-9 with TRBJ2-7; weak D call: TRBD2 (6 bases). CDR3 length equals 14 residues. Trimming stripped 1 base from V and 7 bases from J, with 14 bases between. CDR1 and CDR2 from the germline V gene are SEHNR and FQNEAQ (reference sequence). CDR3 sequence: CASSLVGGGEEQYF. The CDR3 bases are TGTGCCAGCAGCTTAGTGGGAGGAGGAGAGGAGCAGTACTTC.

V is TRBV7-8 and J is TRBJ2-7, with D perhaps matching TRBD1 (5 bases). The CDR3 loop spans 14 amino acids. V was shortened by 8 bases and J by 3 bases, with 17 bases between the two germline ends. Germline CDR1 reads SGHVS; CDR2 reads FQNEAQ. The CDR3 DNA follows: TGTGCCAGCCAAGGGGTTAGGGGCGTCTACGAGCAGTACTTC. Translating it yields CASQGVRGVYEQYF.

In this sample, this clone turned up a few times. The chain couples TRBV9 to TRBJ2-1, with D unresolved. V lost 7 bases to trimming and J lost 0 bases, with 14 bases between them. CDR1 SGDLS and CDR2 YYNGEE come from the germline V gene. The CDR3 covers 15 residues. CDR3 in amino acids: CASGERVGSYNEQFF. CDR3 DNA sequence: TGTGCCAGCGGGGAAAGGGTAGGCTCCTACAATGAGCAGTTCTTC.

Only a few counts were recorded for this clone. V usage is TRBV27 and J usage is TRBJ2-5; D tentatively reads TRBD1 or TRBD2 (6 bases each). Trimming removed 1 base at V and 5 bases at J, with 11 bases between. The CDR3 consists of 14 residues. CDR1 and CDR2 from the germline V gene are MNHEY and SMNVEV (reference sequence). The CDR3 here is CASSLWGAAETQYF. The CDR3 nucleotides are TGTGCCAGCAGTTTATGGGGGGCGGCGGAGACCCAGTACTTC.

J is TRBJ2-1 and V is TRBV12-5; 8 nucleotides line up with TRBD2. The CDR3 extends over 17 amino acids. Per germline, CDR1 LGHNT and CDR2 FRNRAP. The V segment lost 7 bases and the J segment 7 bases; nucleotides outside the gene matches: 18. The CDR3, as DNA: TGTGCTAGTGCCCTTCCGGCGGGAGGAGGTTTGGGGAATGAGCAGTTCTTC. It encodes CASALPAGGGLGNEQFF.

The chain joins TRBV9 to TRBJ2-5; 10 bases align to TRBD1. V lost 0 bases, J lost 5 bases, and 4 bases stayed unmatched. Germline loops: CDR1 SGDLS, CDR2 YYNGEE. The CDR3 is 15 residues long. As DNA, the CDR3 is TGTGCCAGCAGCGTAGAAGGGACAGGGGCTGAGACCCAGTACTTC. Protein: CASSVEGTGAETQYF.

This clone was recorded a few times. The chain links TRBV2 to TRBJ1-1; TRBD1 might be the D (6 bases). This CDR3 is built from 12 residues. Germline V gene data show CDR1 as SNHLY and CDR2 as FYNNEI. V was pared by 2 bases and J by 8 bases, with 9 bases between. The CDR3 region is CASSELDREAFF. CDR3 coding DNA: TGTGCCAGCAGTGAATTGGACAGAGAAGCTTTCTTT. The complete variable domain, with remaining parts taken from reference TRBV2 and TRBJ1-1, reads EPEVTQTPSHQVTQMGQEVILRCVPISNHLYFYWYRQILGQKVEFLVSFYNNEISEKSEIFDDQFSVERPDGSNFTLKIRSTKLEDSAMYFCASSELDREAFFGQGTRLTVV.

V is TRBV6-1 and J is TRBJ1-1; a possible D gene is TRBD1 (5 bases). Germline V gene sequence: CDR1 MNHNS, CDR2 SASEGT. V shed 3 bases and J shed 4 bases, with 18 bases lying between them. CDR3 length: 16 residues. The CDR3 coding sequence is TGTGCCAGCAGTGACGCCGCGGGACGGCTGATCACTGAAGCTTTCTTT. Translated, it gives CASSDAAGRLITEAFF.

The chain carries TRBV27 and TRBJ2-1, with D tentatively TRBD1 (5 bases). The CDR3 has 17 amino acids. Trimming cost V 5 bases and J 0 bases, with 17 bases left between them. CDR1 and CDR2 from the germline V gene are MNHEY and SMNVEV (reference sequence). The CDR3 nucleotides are TGTGCCAGCAGTATTATGACTCAGGGCTACTCCTACAATGAGCAGTTCTTC. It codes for CASSIMTQGYSYNEQFF.

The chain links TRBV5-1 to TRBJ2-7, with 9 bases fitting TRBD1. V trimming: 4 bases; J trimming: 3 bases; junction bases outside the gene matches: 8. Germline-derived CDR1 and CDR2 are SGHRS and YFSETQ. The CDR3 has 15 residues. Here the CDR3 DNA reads TGCGCCAGCAGCAGCGAGGGACAGGGAAACTACGAGCAGTACTTC. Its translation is CASSSEGQGNYEQYF.